One and the same sample provided the 6 T cell receptor beta chains below, sequenced in a study of T cell responses to AZD1222 COVID-19 vaccine (TCRdb year 2021). The sample's time point label, decoded: baseline before first vaccination. Read against the paper, the sample's treatment or condition label means: meningococcal conjugate vaccine given as trial control. The library was produced with the immunoSEQ multiplex PCR assay. The table was pulled from immuneACCESS by TCRdb, which kept in-frame rearrangements only. Such tables lose some clones; where checked, under half of the loss comes from unresolved V genes, and the rest has no known cause. The sample profile shows about 85,000 clones; approximately 86% of them were found once. The ten largest account for 10% of the sample. Sequences were derived from peripheral blood, sampled on day 0 of MenACWY control vaccination. These receptors all stem from an adult in good health.

Remarks on this clone: A read error may account for a junction end that differs from germline. The chain carries TRBV6-1 and TRBJ1-1; tentative D call: TRBD1 (5 bases). CDR1 is MNHNS, CDR2 SASEGT, per germline. This CDR3 is 13 amino acids long. The CDR3 nucleotides are TGTGCCAGCATTGAAAGGGGTTTCACTGAAGCTTTCTTT. The encoded protein is CASIERGFTEAFF.

The V and J genes are TRBV27 and TRBJ1-1; D unresolved. V was pared by 4 bases and J by 1 base, with 7 bases between. This CDR3 contains 13 residues. The germline CDR1 and CDR2 sequences are MNHEY and SMNVEV (reference sequence). CDR3 sequence reads: CASSSRRNTEAFF. CDR3 sequence (DNA): TGTGCCAGCAGTTCGCGAAGGAACACTGAAGCTTTCTTT.

The chain combines TRBV5-4 with TRBJ1-2; 10 nucleotides align to TRBD1. This CDR3 comprises 15 residues. The V gene's germline CDR1 is SGHNT and CDR2 YYREEE (reference sequence). The J segment lost 4 bases and the V segment lost 5 bases, leaving 8 bases of the junction unmatched. In DNA form, the CDR3 reads TGTGCCAGCAGACCTGGACAGGGGGTAGGCTATGGCTACACCTTC. Translating it yields CASRPGQGVGYGYTF.

This chain links TRBV18 with TRBJ1-5, with 7 bases aligning to TRBD1. Trimming cost V 6 bases and J 3 bases; bases outside gene matches: 8. Germline loops: CDR1 KGHSH, CDR2 LQKENI. The CDR3 is 15 residues long. CDR3 region: CASSASGQANQPQHF. The CDR3 bases are TGTGCCAGCTCGGCGTCAGGACAGGCCAATCAGCCCCAGCATTTT.

V gene TRBV6-5 combines with J gene TRBJ2-5; D tentatively reads TRBD1 or TRBD2 (5 bases each). CDR1 is MNHEY, CDR2 SVGAGI, per germline. This CDR3 comprises 13 residues. The V and J ends lost 7 bases and 9 bases respectively, with 18 bases between them. CDR3 sequence: CASNPGRQPPQYF. The CDR3 nucleotides are TGTGCCAGCAACCCGGGACGTCAGCCTCCCCAGTACTTC.

This clone occurred a few times. V gene TRBV7-8 combines with J gene TRBJ2-7; 7 bases are a match to TRBD2. The junction had 12 bases not matched to a gene; V was cut back by 5 bases and J by 2 bases. This CDR3 has 16 residues. Germline lookup yields CDR1 SGHVS and CDR2 FQNEAQ. CDR3 sequence: CASSQRGGEGTYEQYF. The CDR3 nucleotides read TGTGCCAGCAGCCAACGGGGAGGGGAGGGGACCTACGAGCAGTACTTC. Full variable domain (outside the CDR3, taken from reference TRBV7-8 and TRBJ2-7): GAGVSQSPRYKVAKRGQDVALRCDPISGHVSLFWYQQALGQGPEFLTYFQNEAQLDKSGLPSDRFFAERPEGSVSTLKIQRTQQEDSAVYLCASSQRGGEGTYEQYFGPGTRLTVT.